The 8 T cell receptor beta chains below all came from one sample that was sequenced in a study of blood T cell repertoires in COVID-19. The repertoire was sequenced with immunoSEQ multiplex PCR; TCRdb's copy has only in-frame clones and lacks some. The sample contains 120,000 or so clones, over 75% of which appear only once. Sequenced: peripheral blood. The origin of the receptors is a man aged 60 to 75 with acute or convalescent COVID-19.

The chain couples TRBV28 to TRBJ2-2; D is possibly TRBD2 (5 bases). The V and J ends lost 4 bases and 2 bases respectively, with 11 bases between them. CDR3 length: 15 amino acids. Germline V gives CDR1 MDHEN, CDR2 SYDVKM. The CDR3 loop reads CASSYSSGNTGELFF. CDR3 DNA: TGTGCCAGCAGTTATTCGTCGGGAAACACCGGGGAGCTGTTTTTT.

V is TRBV29-1 and J is TRBJ1-2, with TRBD1 as a possible D gene (5 bases). Germline CDR1 is SQVTM and CDR2 is ANQGSEA. There are 12 residues in the CDR3. Trimming removed 7 bases from V and 1 base from J, with 10 bases in between. The CDR3 nucleotides are TGCAGCGCCAGGGTCTTTAACTATGGCTACACCTTC. Protein sequence: CSARVFNYGYTF.

This chain connects TRBV19 to TRBJ1-4; no reliable D call. CDR1 and CDR2 (germline): LNHDA, SQIVND (reference sequence). V was cut by 5 bases and J by 7 bases, with 17 bases left in between. This CDR3 has 15 residues. CDR3 region: CASSSRTGSGEKLFF. The CDR3 DNA sequence: TGTGCCAGTAGTTCACGAACGGGGAGCGGTGAAAAACTGTTTTTT.

The chain carries TRBV6-6 and TRBJ2-5, with D possibly being TRBD1 (6 bases). V was clipped by 4 bases and J by 2 bases, with 8 bases between them. This CDR3 is 13 amino acids long. Looked up from germline, CDR1 is MNHNY and CDR2 is SVGAGI (reference sequence). As DNA, the CDR3 is TGTGCCAGCAGTTTTGGACAGCAAGAGACCCAGTACTTC. This gives the protein CASSFGQQETQYF.

J is TRBJ2-5 and V is TRBV11-2, with D tentatively TRBD1 (6 bases). Germline V gives CDR1 SGHAT, CDR2 FQNNGV. V was trimmed by 1 base and J by 4 bases, leaving 13 bases between them. This CDR3 is 15 amino acids long. The CDR3 DNA reads TGTGCCAGCAGCTTAGGGGGGCAGGGCGCAGAGACCCAGTACTTC. Protein sequence: CASSLGGQGAETQYF.

The V call is TRBV5-1, the J call TRBJ1-1, with D possibly TRBD1 on 5 matching bases. V was clipped by 5 bases and J by 4 bases, with 15 bases between them. The CDR3 contains 14 residues. Germline CDR1 SGHRS, CDR2 YFSETQ. CDR3 region: CASRPQGQSTEAFF. For the CDR3, the DNA is TGCGCCAGCAGACCCCAGGGTCAGAGCACTGAAGCTTTCTTT.

V is TRBV9 and J is TRBJ2-7; 7 bases map to TRBD2. The CDR3 runs to 15 residues. The ends lost 5 bases at V and 4 bases at J; junction bases unmatched: 12. CDR1 is SGDLS and CDR2 is YYNGEE in the germline V gene. The chain's CDR3 is CASSSHRRAGYEQYF. The DNA for the CDR3 is TGTGCCAGCAGTTCTCACCGTCGAGCGGGATACGAGCAGTACTTC.

The chain links TRBV24-1 to TRBJ2-1; TRBD2 agrees at 7 bases. The V gene end was trimmed by 3 bases and the J gene end by 2 bases; junction bases not matched to a gene: 6. The V gene's germline CDR1 is KGHDR and CDR2 SFDVKD. CDR3 length: 16 amino acids. The CDR3, as DNA: TGTGCCACCAGTGATCGCCTAGCGGAAGCCTACAATGAGCAGTTCTTC. It is translated as CATSDRLAEAYNEQFF.